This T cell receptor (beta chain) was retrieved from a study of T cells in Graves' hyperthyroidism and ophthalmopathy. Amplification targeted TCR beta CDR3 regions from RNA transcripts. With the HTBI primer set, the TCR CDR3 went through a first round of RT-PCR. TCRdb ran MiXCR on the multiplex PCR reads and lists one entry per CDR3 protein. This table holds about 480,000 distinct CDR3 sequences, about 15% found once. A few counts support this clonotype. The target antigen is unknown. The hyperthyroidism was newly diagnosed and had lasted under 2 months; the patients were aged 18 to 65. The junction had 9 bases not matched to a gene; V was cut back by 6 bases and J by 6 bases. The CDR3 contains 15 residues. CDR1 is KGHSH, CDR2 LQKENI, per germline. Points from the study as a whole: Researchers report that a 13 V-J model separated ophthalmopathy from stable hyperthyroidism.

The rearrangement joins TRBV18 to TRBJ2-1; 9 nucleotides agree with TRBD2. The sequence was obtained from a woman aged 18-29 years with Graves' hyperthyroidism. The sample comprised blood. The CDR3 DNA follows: TGTGCCAGCTCGGAGACTAGCGGAAACCCCAATGAGCAGTTCTTC. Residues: CASSETSGNPNEQFF.